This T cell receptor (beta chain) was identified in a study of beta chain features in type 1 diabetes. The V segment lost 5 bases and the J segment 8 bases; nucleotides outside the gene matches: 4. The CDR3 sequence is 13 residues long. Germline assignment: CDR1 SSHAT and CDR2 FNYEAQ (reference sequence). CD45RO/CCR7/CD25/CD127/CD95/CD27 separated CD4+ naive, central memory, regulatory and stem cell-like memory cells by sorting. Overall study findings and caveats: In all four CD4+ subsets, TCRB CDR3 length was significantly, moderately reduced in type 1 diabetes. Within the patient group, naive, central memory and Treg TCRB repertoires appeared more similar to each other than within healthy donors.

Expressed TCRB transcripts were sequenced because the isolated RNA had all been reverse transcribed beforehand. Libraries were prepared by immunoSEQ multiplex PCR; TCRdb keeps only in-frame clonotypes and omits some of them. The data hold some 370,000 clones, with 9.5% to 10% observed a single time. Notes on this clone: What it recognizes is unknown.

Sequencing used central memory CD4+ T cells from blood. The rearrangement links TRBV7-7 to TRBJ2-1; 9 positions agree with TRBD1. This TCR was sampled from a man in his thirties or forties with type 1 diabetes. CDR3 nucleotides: TGTGCCAGCAGCCGGGACAGGGACCATGAGCAGTTCTTC. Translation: CASSRDRDHEQFF.